The 18 T cell receptor beta chains listed next were all sequenced from one sample in a study of OX40 agonist ivuxolimab in advanced cancers. Assay used: immunoSEQ multiplex PCR; TCRdb lists only in-frame clones, some missing. Of approximately 43,000 clones in the sample, over 80% were seen once. The sequencing used CD4+ or CD8+ T cells sorted from blood, collected in a trial of the OX40 agonist ivuxolimab. All receptors come from an adult with an advanced solid tumor such as melanoma, head and neck, liver or kidney cancer.

This clone was picked up a small number of times. The rearrangement links TRBV29-1 to TRBJ1-1, with D perhaps TRBD1 (6 bases). CDR1 is SQVTM, CDR2 ANQGSEA, per germline. The CDR3 consists of 13 residues. The V and J ends lost 1 base and 3 bases respectively, with 9 bases between them. CDR3 DNA sequence: TGCAGCGTTGAAGTTAACAGGGACACTGAAGCTTTCTTT. Its protein product is CSVEVNRDTEAFF.

In its sample, this clone was seen a few times. This chain connects TRBV7-9 to TRBJ1-1; D gene unclear. This CDR3 has 14 residues. V dropped 3 bases and J dropped 0 bases, with 8 bases sitting between them. Germline lookup yields CDR1 SEHNR and CDR2 FQNEAQ (reference sequence). CDR3 sequence: CASSLRLVNTEAFF. The CDR3 DNA reads TGTGCCAGCAGCTTGCGTCTAGTGAACACTGAAGCTTTCTTT.

The chain is built from TRBV9 and TRBJ2-5; D is undetermined. The assigned J gene may be wrong: the sequence end matches TRBJ2-7 better. The CDR3 is 15 residues long. Germline V gene lookup returns CDR1 SGDLS and CDR2 YYNGEE. CDR3 residues: CASSVDPGSSYEQYF. As DNA, the CDR3 is TGTGCCAGCAGCGTAGATCCGGGTAGCTCCTACGAGCAGTACTTC.

The rearrangement joins TRBV7-9 to TRBJ1-2; 8 nucleotides align to TRBD1. The ends lost 6 bases at V and 7 bases at J; junction bases unmatched: 7. Germline CDR1 SEHNR, CDR2 FQNEAQ (reference sequence). This CDR3 is 13 amino acids long. CDR3 sequence: CASRIGQGGGYTF. The CDR3 coding sequence is TGTGCCAGCAGAATCGGACAGGGAGGTGGCTACACCTTC.

The chain uses TRBV28 and TRBJ1-2, with D uncertain. The ends were cut back, 5 bases at V and 7 bases at J, with 17 bases in the middle. CDR1 MDHEN and CDR2 SYDVKM come from the germline V gene. CDR3 length: 14 residues. The CDR3 sequence: CASSPTTLMAGYTF. CDR3 nucleotides: TGTGCCAGCAGTCCAACAACCCTGATGGCTGGCTACACCTTC.

The V and J genes are TRBV7-8 and TRBJ1-4; TRBD1 aligns across 7 bases. Germline-derived CDR1 and CDR2 are SGHVS and FQNEAQ. V was pared by 5 bases and J by 5 bases, with 2 bases of the junction left unmatched. The CDR3 contains 13 residues. CDR3 in DNA: TGTGCCAGCAGCGCGGGACAGAATGAAAAACTGTTTTTT. It specifies CASSAGQNEKLFF. Full variable domain (missing parts from reference TRBV7-8 and TRBJ1-4): GAGVSQSPRYKVAKRGQDVALRCDPISGHVSLFWYQQALGQGPEFLTYFQNEAQLDKSGLPSDRFFAERPEGSVSTLKIQRTQQEDSAVYLCASSAGQNEKLFFGSGTQLSVL.

This clone appeared a few times. The chain links TRBV7-9 to TRBJ1-2, with TRBD1 as a possible D gene (5 bases). The germline V gene has CDR1 SEHNR and CDR2 FQNEAQ (reference sequence). V was clipped by 4 bases and J by 6 bases, with 27 bases between them. The CDR3 runs 18 residues. The CDR3 DNA sequence: TGTGCCAGCAGCTCGAAGGAACGCGGGACGGCGGCATCCCATGGCTACACCTTC. Translated, it gives CASSSKERGTAASHGYTF.

The V call is TRBV19, the J call TRBJ2-7; 12 bases match TRBD1. This CDR3 has 18 amino acids. Trimming removed 5 bases from V and 0 bases from J; junction bases left unmatched: 11. Germline CDR1 reads LNHDA; CDR2 reads SQIVND (reference sequence). The CDR3 DNA follows: TGTGCCAGTAGTTCCGCCGGGACAGGGGGCGGAATCTCCTACGAGCAGTACTTC. It is translated as CASSSAGTGGGISYEQYF.

The genes are TRBV7-6 and TRBJ1-3; D unresolved. V dropped 0 bases and J dropped 0 bases, with 15 bases sitting between them. There are 18 residues in the CDR3. The germline gives CDR1 SGHVS, CDR2 FNYEAQ. CDR3 sequence reads: CASSLALGLLSSGNTIYF. Here the CDR3 DNA reads TGTGCCAGCAGCTTAGCGCTAGGACTTCTGAGCTCTGGAAACACCATATATTTT.

The chain is built from TRBV6-9 and TRBJ2-6; perhaps TRBD2 as D (7 bases). The CDR3 is made up of 19 amino acids. With 5 bases removed from V and 0 bases from J, the gap between germline ends came to 20 bases. Germline V gene lookup returns CDR1 MNHGY and CDR2 SVAAGI. The CDR3, as DNA: TGTGCCAGCAGTCCACTGAGGAGGGGGGGACACTCTGGGGCCAACGTCCTGACTTTC. It codes for CASSPLRRGGHSGANVLTF.

V and J are TRBV5-6 and TRBJ1-1; D uncertain. Trimming cost V 0 bases and J 1 base, with 16 bases left between them. The CDR3 consists of 17 residues. Germline loops: CDR1 SGHDT, CDR2 YYEEEE. The DNA of the CDR3 is TGTGCCAGCAGCTTGGCCTTCGGGAACAGACGGAACACTGAAGCTTTCTTT. It yields the protein CASSLAFGNRRNTEAFF.

CDR3 in DNA: TGTGCCAGCAGTTACTCGACAGGCCGTAGCACAGATACGCAGTATTTT. Its translation is CASSYSTGRSTDTQYF. The genes are TRBV6-6 and TRBJ2-3, with a weak D call TRBD1 (6 bases). Germline lookup yields CDR1 MNHNY and CDR2 SVGAGI (reference sequence). Trimming left V 0 bases short and J 0 bases short, with 10 bases between. This CDR3 contains 16 residues.

The rearrangement links TRBV7-2 to TRBJ2-3; D is tentatively TRBD1 or TRBD2 (5 bases each). CDR1 SGHTA and CDR2 FQGNSA come from the germline V gene. Trimming took 5 bases from V and 1 from J, leaving 22 bases between them. The CDR3 runs 18 residues. The CDR3: CASSPLMFGAKGTDTQYF. The CDR3 nucleotides are TGTGCCAGCAGCCCCCTCATGTTCGGGGCGAAGGGCACAGATACGCAGTATTTT. Using reference TRBV7-2 and TRBJ2-3 for the parts outside the CDR3, the full variable domain is GAGVSQSPSNKVTEKGKDVELRCDPISGHTALYWYRQSLGQGLEFLIYFQGNSAPDKSGLPSDRFSAERTGGSVSTLTIQRTQQEDSAVYLCASSPLMFGAKGTDTQYFGPGTRLTVL.

The chain couples TRBV5-3 to TRBJ2-6; D is tentatively TRBD1 or TRBD2 (5 bases each). TRBV5-3 is recorded as an ORF, its role being uncertain. V was trimmed by 0 bases and J by 2 bases, leaving 9 bases between them. CDR3 size: 16 residues. The DNA for the CDR3 is TGTGCCAGAAGCTTGGCTTCGGGGCCTGGGGCCAACGTCCTGACTTTC. It codes for CARSLASGPGANVLTF.

The gene calls are TRBV7-8 and TRBJ1-1; 9 nucleotides agree with TRBD1. The V and J ends lost 9 bases and 9 bases, in that order; junction bases with no gene match: 17. This CDR3 spans 15 amino acids. Per the germline V gene, CDR1 is SGHVS and CDR2 is FQNEAQ. The CDR3: CASKPGQGLIGQAFF. The CDR3, as DNA: TGTGCCAGTAAACCGGGACAGGGATTAATCGGACAAGCTTTCTTT.

This rearrangement joins TRBV7-9 to TRBJ1-4; D gene unclear. The V and J ends lost 0 bases and 6 bases respectively, with 14 bases between them. The CDR3 contains 16 residues. The germline CDR1 and CDR2 sequences are SEHNR and FQNEAQ (reference sequence). The CDR3 DNA reads TGTGCCAGCAGCTTAGCGTCGAGAGGGTGGGATGAAAAACTGTTTTTT. Amino acids: CASSLASRGWDEKLFF.

A few counts support this clone. The genes are TRBV30 and TRBJ2-1, with 10 bases lining up with TRBD2. This CDR3 is 18 amino acids long. V gave up 4 bases and J gave up 6 bases; unmatched junction bases: 18. Germline CDR1 is GTSNPN and CDR2 is SVGIG (reference sequence). In DNA form, the CDR3 reads TGTGCCTGGATGGTGGGACTAGCGAGCCTTCGTGCGCGCAATGAGCAGTTCTTC. It specifies CAWMVGLASLRARNEQFF.

The chain is built from TRBV7-9 and TRBJ1-2; the D gene is possibly TRBD1 (5 bases). In germline, CDR1 is SEHNR, CDR2 FQNEAQ (reference sequence). The CDR3 spans 13 residues. Trimming shortened V by 5 bases and J by 4 bases, and 11 bases separated the two germline ends. CDR3 protein: CASSAGTVYGYTF. The CDR3 DNA sequence: TGTGCCAGCAGCGCCGGGACGGTCTATGGCTACACCTTC.